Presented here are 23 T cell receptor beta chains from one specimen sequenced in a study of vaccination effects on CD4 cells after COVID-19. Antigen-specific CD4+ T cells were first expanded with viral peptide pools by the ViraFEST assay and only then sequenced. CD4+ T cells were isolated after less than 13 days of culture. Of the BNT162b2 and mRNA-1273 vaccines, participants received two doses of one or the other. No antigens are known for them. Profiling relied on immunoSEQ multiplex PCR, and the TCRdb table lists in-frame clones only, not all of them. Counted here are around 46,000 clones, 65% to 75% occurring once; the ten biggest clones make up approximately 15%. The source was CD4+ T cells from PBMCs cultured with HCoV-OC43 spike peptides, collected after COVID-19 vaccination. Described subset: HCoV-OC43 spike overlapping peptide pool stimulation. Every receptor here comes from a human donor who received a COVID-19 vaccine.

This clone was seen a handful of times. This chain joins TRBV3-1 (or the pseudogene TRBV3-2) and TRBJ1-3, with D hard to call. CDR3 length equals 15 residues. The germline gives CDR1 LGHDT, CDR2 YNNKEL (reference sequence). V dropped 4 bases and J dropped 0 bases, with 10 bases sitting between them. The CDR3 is CASSPRPSSGNTIYF. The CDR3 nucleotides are TGTGCCAGCAGCCCCCGACCAAGCTCTGGAAACACCATATATTTT.

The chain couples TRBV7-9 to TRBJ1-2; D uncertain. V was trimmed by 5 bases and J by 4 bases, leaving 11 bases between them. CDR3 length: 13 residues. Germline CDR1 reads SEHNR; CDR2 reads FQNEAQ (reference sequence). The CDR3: CASSPGMAYGYTF. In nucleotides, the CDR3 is TGTGCCAGCAGCCCGGGCATGGCCTATGGCTACACCTTC.

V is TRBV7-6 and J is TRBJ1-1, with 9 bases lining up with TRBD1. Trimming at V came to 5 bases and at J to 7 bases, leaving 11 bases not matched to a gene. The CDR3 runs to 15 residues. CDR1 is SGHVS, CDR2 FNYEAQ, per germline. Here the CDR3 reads CASSTYRGRNFEAFF. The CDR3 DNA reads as TGTGCCAGCAGCACTTACAGGGGGCGAAATTTTGAAGCTTTCTTT.

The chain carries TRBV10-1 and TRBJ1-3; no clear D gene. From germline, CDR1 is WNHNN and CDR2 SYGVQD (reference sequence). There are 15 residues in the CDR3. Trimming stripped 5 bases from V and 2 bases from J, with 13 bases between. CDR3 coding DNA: TGCGCCAGCAGTCCACAGTCGGGAGCTGGAAACACCATATATTTT. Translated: CASSPQSGAGNTIYF.

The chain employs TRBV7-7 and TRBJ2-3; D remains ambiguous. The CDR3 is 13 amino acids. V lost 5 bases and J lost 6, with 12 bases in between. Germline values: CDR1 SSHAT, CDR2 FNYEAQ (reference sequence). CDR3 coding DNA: TGTGCCAGCAGCCCCCGAGTTGTGGATACGCAGTATTTT. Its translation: CASSPRVVDTQYF. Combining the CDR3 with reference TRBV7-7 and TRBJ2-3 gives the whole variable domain GAGVSQSPRYKVTKRGQDVTLRCDPISSHATLYWYQQALGQGPEFLTYFNYEAQPDKSGLPSDRFSAERPEGSISTLTIQRTEQRDSAMYRCASSPRVVDTQYFGPGTRLTVL.

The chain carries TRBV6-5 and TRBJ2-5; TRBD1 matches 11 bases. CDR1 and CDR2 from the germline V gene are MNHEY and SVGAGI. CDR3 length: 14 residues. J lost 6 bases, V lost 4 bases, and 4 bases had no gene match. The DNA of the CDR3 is TGTGCCAGCAGTTCCGGGACAGGGGGGCAGACCCAGTACTTC. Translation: CASSSGTGGQTQYF.

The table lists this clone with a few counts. CDR3 DNA: TGTGCCACCTACATCCTTGGGGAGGGGGGCGGTGGCTACACCTTC. This gives the protein CATYILGEGGGGYTF. The chain combines TRBV19 with TRBJ1-2; tentatively, D is TRBD1 (6 bases). The CDR3 loop spans 15 amino acids. Trimming pared 10 bases from V and 7 bases from J, leaving 25 bases between. CDR1 and CDR2 from the germline V gene are LNHDA and SQIVND (reference sequence). Full variable domain (remainder filled in from reference TRBV19 and TRBJ1-2): DGGITQSPKYLFRKEGQNVTLSCEQNLNHDAMYWYRQDPGQGLRLIYYSQIVNDFQKGDIAEGYSVSREKKESFPLTVTSAQKNPTAFYLCATYILGEGGGGYTFGSGTRLTVV.

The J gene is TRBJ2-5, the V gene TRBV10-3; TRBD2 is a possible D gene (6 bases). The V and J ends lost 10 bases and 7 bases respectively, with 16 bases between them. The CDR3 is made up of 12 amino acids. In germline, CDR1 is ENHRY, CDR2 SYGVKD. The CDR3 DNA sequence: TGTGCCACTACAACCCGGGGGATGACCCAGTACTTC. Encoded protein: CATTTRGMTQYF.

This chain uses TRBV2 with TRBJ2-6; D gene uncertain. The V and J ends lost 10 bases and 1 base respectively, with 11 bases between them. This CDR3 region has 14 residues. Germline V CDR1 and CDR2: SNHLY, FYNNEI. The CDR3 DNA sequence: TGTGCCACTCAAAGGTCTTCTGGGGCCAACGTCCTGACTTTC. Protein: CATQRSSGANVLTF.

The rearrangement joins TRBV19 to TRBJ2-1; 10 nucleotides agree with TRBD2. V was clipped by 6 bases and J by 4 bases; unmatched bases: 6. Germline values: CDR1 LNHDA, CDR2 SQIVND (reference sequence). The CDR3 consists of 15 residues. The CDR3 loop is CASSLRTSGYNEQFF. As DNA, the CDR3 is TGTGCCAGTAGCCTTCGGACTAGCGGTTACAATGAGCAGTTCTTC.

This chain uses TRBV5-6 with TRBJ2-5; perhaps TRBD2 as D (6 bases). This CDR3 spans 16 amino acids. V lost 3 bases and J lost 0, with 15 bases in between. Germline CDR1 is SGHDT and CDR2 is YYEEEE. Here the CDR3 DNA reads TGTGCCAGCAGCTCAGCGGGCAGGGACTACCAAGAGACCCAGTACTTC. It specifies CASSSAGRDYQETQYF.

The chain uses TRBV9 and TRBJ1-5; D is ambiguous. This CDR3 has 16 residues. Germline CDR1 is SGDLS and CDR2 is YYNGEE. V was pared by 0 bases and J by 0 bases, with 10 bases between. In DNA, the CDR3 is TGTGCCAGCAGCGTAGATCGGATAGATAGCAATCAGCCCCAGCATTTT. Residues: CASSVDRIDSNQPQHF.

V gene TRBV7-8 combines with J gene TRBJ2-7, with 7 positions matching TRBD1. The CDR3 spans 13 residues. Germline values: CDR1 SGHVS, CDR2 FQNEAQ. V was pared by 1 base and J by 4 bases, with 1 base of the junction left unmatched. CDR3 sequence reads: CASSLDRGYEQYF. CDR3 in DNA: TGTGCCAGCAGCTTAGACAGGGGTTACGAGCAGTACTTC.

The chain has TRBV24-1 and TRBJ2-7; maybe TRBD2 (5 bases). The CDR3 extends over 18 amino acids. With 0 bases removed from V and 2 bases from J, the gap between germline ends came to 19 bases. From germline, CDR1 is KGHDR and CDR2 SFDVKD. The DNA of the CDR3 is TGTGCCACCAGTGATTTGCTCGGGGTGTGGGGTCGACCCTACGAGCAGTACTTC. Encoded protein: CATSDLLGVWGRPYEQYF.

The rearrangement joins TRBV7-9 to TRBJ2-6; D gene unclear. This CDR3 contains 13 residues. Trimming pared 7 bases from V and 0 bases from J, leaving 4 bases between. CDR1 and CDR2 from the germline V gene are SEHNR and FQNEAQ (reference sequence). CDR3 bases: TGTGCCAGCACCATCTCTGGGGCCAACGTCCTGACTTTC. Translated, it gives CASTISGANVLTF. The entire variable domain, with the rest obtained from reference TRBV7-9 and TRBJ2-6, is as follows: DTGVSQNPRHKITKRGQNVTFRCDPISEHNRLYWYRQTLGQGPEFLTYFQNEAQLEKSRLLSDRFSAERPKGSFSTLEIQRTEQGDSAMYLCASTISGANVLTFGAGSRLTVL.

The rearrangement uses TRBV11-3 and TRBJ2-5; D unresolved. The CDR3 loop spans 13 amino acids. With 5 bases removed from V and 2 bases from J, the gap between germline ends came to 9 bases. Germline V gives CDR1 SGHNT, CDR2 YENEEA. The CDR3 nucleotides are TGTGCCAGCAGCCCAGCCCAGCAAGAGACCCAGTACTTC. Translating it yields CASSPAQQETQYF.

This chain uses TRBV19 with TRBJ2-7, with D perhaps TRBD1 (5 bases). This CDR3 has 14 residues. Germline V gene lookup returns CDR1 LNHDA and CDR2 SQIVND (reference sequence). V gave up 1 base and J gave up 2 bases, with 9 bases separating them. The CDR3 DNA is TGTGCCAGTAGTATAGGGACACCTACCTACGAGCAGTACTTC. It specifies CASSIGTPTYEQYF.

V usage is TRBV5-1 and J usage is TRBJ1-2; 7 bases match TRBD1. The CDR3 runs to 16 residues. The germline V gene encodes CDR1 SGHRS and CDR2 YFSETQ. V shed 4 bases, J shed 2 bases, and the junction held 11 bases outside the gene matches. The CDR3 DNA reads TGCGCCAGCAGCAGTAACAGGGGAGAAAGAAACTATGGCTACACCTTC. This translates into CASSSNRGERNYGYTF.

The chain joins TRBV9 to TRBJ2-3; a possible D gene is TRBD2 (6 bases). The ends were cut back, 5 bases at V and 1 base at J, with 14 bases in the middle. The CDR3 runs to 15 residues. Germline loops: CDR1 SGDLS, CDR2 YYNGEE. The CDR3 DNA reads TGTGCCAGCAGTTCTGGAGGGCCGGGCACAGATACGCAGTATTTT. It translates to CASSSGGPGTDTQYF. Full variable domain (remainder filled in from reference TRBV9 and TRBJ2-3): DSGVTQTPKHLITATGQRVTLRCSPRSGDLSVYWYQQSLDQGLQFLIQYYNGEERAKGNILERFSAQQFPDLHSELNLSSLELGDSALYFCASSSGGPGTDTQYFGPGTRLTVL.

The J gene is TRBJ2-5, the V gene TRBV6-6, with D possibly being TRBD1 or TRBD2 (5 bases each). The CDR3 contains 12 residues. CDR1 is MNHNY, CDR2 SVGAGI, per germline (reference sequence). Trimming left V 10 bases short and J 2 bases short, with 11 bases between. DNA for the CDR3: TGTGCCACCGGGACGGAACAAGAGACCCAGTACTTC. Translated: CATGTEQETQYF.

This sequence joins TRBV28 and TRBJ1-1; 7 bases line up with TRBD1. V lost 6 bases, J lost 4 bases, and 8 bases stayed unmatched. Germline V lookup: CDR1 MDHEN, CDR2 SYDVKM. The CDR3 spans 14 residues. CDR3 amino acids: CASRRLTGSTEAFF. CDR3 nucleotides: TGTGCCAGCAGAAGGCTGACAGGGAGCACTGAAGCTTTCTTT.

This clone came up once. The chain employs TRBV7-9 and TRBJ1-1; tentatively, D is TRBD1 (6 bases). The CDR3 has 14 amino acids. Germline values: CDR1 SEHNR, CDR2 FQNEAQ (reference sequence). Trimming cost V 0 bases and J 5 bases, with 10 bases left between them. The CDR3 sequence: CASSLAGGGTEAFF. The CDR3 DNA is TGTGCCAGCAGCTTAGCTGGAGGGGGGACTGAAGCTTTCTTT.

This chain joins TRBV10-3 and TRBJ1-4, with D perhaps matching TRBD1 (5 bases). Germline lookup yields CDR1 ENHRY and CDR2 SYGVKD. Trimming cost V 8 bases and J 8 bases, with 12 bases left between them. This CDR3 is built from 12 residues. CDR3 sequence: CAISGGVEKLFF. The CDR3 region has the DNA TGTGCCATCTCGGGGGGAGTAGAAAAACTGTTTTTT.